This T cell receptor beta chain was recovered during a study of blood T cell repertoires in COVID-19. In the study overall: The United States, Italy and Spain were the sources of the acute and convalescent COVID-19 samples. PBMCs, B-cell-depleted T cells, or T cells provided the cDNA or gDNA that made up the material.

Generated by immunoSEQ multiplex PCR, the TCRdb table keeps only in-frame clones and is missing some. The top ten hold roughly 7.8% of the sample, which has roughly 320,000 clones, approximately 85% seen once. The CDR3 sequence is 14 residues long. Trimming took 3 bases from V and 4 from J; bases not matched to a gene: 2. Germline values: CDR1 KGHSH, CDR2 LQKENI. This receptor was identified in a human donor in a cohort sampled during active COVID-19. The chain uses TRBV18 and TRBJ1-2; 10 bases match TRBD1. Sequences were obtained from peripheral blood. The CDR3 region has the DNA TGTGCCAGCTCACCCGGGACAGGGGCCTATGGCTACACCTTC. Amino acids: CASSPGTGAYGYTF.